These T cell receptor beta chains were read from a single sample in a study of early T cells in non-severe SARS-CoV-2 infection. Each CDR3 protein gets one entry after TCRdb re-called the 5' RACE reads with MiXCR. The table lists some 35,000 distinct CDR3 sequences, 6% to 8% of them singletons, with 24% in the top ten. This sample comprised whole blood, obtained at baseline. All receptors come from an adult who was a healthcare worker with PCR-confirmed SARS-CoV-2 infection or an uninfected control (not recorded which). Each CDR3 is given without its conserved first and last residue.

J gene: TRBJ2-7
V gene: TRBV6-1
CDR3 protein: ASSKVLSSTYEQY

J gene: TRBJ1-6
V gene: TRBV6-6
CDR3 protein: ASSRKASGTENSPLH

J gene: TRBJ2-5
V gene: TRBV11-2
CDR3 protein: ASIASGTRQETQY

J gene: TRBJ1-6
V gene: TRBV30
CDR3 protein: AWCPTGGSPLH

J gene: TRBJ2-3
V gene: TRBV19
CDR3 protein: ASSIRLGTDTQY

J gene: TRBJ1-2
V gene: TRBV29-1
CDR3 protein: SVEDRPVGNYGYT

J gene: TRBJ1-6
V gene: TRBV2
CDR3 protein: ASSVSSYNSPLH

J gene: TRBJ1-1
V gene: TRBV30
CDR3 protein: AWSDDPGAF

J gene: TRBJ1-1
V gene: TRBV9
CDR3 protein: ASSVDRGQLSTEAF

J gene: TRBJ2-1
V gene: TRBV28
CDR3 protein: ASRTGGLAGGDEQF

J gene: TRBJ2-5
V gene: TRBV7-2
CDR3 protein: ASSAIGQSQETQY

J gene: TRBJ2-2
V gene: TRBV13
CDR3 protein: ASSSPGTGELF

J gene: TRBJ2-2
V gene: TRBV15
CDR3 protein: ATSRDYSGRATGELF

J gene: TRBJ1-6
V gene: TRBV3-1
CDR3 protein: ASSGGNSPLH

J gene: TRBJ1-5
V gene: TRBV30
CDR3 protein: AWTRGSNQPQH

J gene: TRBJ2-2
V gene: TRBV30
CDR3 protein: ASHSGLKAGELF

J gene: TRBJ2-3
V gene: TRBV20-1
CDR3 protein: SARDLESAGHSTDTQY

J gene: TRBJ2-1
V gene: TRBV20-1
CDR3 protein: SASIGTSGRAVSEQF

J gene: TRBJ1-5
V gene: TRBV19
CDR3 protein: ASSIDGNQPQH

J gene: TRBJ2-1
V gene: TRBV7-2
CDR3 protein: ASSLVSDNEQF

J gene: TRBJ1-1
V gene: TRBV20-1
CDR3 protein: SGRFGVNTEAF

J gene: TRBJ2-1
V gene: TRBV19
CDR3 protein: ASSISRTGGNEQF

J gene: TRBJ2-3
V gene: TRBV12-3/TRBV12-4
CDR3 protein: ASSLRTSGTNTDTQY

J gene: TRBJ1-5
V gene: TRBV7-2
CDR3 protein: ASSLGNRGEQPQH

J gene: TRBJ1-6
V gene: TRBV15
CDR3 protein: ATSGRGGLNSPLH

J gene: TRBJ2-3
V gene: TRBV5-1
CDR3 protein: ASSLDRTTDTQY

J gene: TRBJ1-5
V gene: TRBV19
CDR3 protein: ASTQGNNQPQH

J gene: TRBJ2-7
V gene: TRBV20-1
CDR3 protein: SASKAGGEQY

J gene: TRBJ1-1
V gene: TRBV10-3
CDR3 protein: AISGDTEAF

J gene: TRBJ1-1
V gene: TRBV7-2
CDR3 protein: ASSPGPNTEAF

J gene: TRBJ2-7
V gene: TRBV29-1
CDR3 protein: SVAKENYEQY

J gene: TRBJ1-1
V gene: TRBV5-1
CDR3 protein: ASSLASEAF

J gene: TRBJ2-7
V gene: TRBV28
CDR3 protein: ANSTEGEPRY

J gene: TRBJ1-1
V gene: TRBV2
CDR3 protein: ASSATGNTEAF

J gene: TRBJ2-1
V gene: TRBV13
CDR3 protein: ASSRTPNEQF

J gene: TRBJ2-2
V gene: TRBV6-6
CDR3 protein: ASNLTPSGRATGELF

J gene: TRBJ2-3
V gene: TRBV10-1
CDR3 protein: ASSESGDTQY

J gene: TRBJ2-7
V gene: TRBV20-1
CDR3 protein: SASRGPEPYEQY

J gene: TRBJ2-5
V gene: TRBV20-1
CDR3 protein: SAPGQGETQY

J gene: TRBJ2-3
V gene: TRBV5-1
CDR3 protein: ASSLERGSRNTQY

J gene: TRBJ2-2
V gene: TRBV5-1
CDR3 protein: ASSLGLADTGELF

J gene: TRBJ1-1
V gene: TRBV10-2
CDR3 protein: ASRRAGTGVPEAF

J gene: TRBJ1-1
V gene: TRBV6-6
CDR3 protein: ASSLNRQLNTEAF

J gene: TRBJ2-5
V gene: TRBV7-9
CDR3 protein: ASSLPSEETQY

J gene: TRBJ2-3
V gene: TRBV7-2
CDR3 protein: ASSFGALGGRGDTQY

J gene: TRBJ2-7
V gene: TRBV5-1
CDR3 protein: ASSSGTSGKSYEQY

J gene: TRBJ1-2
V gene: TRBV6-2/TRBV6-3
CDR3 protein: ATYTGTEQYGYT

J gene: TRBJ1-6
V gene: TRBV3-1
CDR3 protein: ASSPGNSPLH

J gene: TRBJ2-1
V gene: TRBV7-3
CDR3 protein: ASSSGSYNEQF

J gene: TRBJ2-7
V gene: TRBV29-1
CDR3 protein: SVGYSGRSYEQY

J gene: TRBJ1-1
V gene: TRBV4-1
CDR3 protein: ASSQSSENMNTEAF

J gene: TRBJ2-5
V gene: TRBV28
CDR3 protein: ASSLWGLAGGPLQETQY

J gene: TRBJ2-7
V gene: TRBV20-1
CDR3 protein: SAASGRHEQY

J gene: TRBJ2-7
V gene: TRBV12-3/TRBV12-4
CDR3 protein: ASRSSYEQY

J gene: TRBJ2-7
V gene: TRBV7-2
CDR3 protein: ASSPYRGPSYEQY